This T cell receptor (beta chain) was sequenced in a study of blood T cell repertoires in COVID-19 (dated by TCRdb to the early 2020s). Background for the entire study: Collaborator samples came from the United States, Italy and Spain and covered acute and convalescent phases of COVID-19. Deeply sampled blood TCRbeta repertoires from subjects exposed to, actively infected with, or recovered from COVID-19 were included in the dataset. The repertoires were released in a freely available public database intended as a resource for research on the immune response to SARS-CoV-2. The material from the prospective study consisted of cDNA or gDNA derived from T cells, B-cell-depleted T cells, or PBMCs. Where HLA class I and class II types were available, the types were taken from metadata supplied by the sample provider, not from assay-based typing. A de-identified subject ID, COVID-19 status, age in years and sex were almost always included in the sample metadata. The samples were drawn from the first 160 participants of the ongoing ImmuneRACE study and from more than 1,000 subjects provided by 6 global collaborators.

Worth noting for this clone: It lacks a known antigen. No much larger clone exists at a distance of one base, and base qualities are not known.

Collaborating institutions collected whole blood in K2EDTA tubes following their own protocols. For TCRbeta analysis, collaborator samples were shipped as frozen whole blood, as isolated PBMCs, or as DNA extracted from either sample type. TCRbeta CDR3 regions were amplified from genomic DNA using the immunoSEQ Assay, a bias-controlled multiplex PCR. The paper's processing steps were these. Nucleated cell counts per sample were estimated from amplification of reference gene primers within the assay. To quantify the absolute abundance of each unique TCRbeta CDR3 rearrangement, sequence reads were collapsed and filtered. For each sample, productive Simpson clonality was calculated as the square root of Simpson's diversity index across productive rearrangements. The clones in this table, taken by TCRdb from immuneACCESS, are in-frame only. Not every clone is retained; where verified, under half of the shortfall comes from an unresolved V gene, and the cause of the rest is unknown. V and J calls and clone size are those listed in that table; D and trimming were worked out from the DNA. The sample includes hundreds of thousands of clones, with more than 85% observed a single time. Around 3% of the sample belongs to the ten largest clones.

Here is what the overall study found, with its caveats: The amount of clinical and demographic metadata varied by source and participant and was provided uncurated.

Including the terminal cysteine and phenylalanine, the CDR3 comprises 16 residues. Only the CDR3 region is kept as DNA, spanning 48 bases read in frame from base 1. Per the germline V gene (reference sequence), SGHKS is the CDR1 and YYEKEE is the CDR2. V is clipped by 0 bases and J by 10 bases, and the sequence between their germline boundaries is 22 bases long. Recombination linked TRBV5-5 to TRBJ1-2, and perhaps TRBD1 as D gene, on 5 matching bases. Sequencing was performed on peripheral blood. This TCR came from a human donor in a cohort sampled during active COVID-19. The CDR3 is CASSLAGGTFRDDYTF. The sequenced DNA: TGTGCCAGCAGCTTGGCCGGCGGGACCTTCAGGGATGACTACACCTTC.